The next 21 T cell receptor beta chains were all read from a single sample in a study of cytomegalovirus exposure and HLA in healthy donors. 60 Vbeta and 13 Jbeta primers were used in PCR. Only in-frame clones appear in the TCRdb table, and some are missing; sequencing was by immunoSEQ multiplex PCR. The data hold 75,000 to 100,000 clones, with around 73% observed a single time. The sequenced sample was PBMCs. The source is a man aged 40-50 years in good health and CMV-seronegative.

This clone was seen only a few times. The chain recombines TRBV5-5 with TRBJ1-4, with 7 bases that match TRBD1. Germline lookup yields CDR1 SGHKS and CDR2 YYEKEE (reference sequence). Trimming removed 4 bases from V and 7 bases from J; junction bases left unmatched: 7. CDR3 size: 14 residues. CDR3 coding DNA: TGTGCCAGCAGCCTCCGACAGGGCGTTGAAAAACTGTTTTTT. Amino acid sequence: CASSLRQGVEKLFF.

The rearrangement links TRBV5-6 to TRBJ2-1, with TRBD2 identical over 11 bases. Germline CDR1 and CDR2: SGHDT and YYEEEE. CDR3 size: 16 residues. The V segment lost 5 bases and the J segment 8 bases; nucleotides outside the gene matches: 12. CDR3 in amino acids: CASSSGLAGGPYEQFF. CDR3 DNA: TGTGCCAGCAGTTCAGGGTTAGCGGGAGGGCCCTATGAGCAGTTCTTC.

CDR3 DNA sequence: TGTGCCAGCAGCCCGGACAATAGCAATCAGCCCCAGCATTTT. It codes for CASSPDNSNQPQHF. V is TRBV7-9 and J is TRBJ1-5, with a weak D call TRBD1 (5 bases). V lost 5 bases and J lost 0, with 8 bases in between. The CDR3 is made up of 14 amino acids. Germline V CDR1 and CDR2: SEHNR, FQNEAQ (reference sequence). The variable domain in full, completed from reference TRBV7-9 and TRBJ1-5, reads DTGVSQNPRHKITKRGQNVTFRCDPISEHNRLYWYRQTLGQGPEFLTYFQNEAQLEKSRLLSDRFSAERPKGSFSTLEIQRTEQGDSAMYLCASSPDNSNQPQHFGDGTRLSIL.

J is TRBJ1-1 and V is TRBV11-1, with no clear D. This CDR3 region has 15 residues. Germline V gene data show CDR1 as SGHAT and CDR2 as FQDESV (reference sequence). V was pared by 2 bases and J by 0 bases, with 10 bases between. CDR3 nucleotides: TGTGCCAGCAGCTTATCTGGGCTACTGAACACTGAAGCTTTCTTT. Translating it yields CASSLSGLLNTEAFF.

V usage is TRBV11-1 and J usage is TRBJ1-2; the D is unclear. This CDR3 is 12 amino acids long. V dropped 5 bases and J dropped 5 bases, with 9 bases sitting between them. CDR1 SGHAT and CDR2 FQDESV come from the germline V gene (reference sequence). CDR3 amino acids: CASSPRGYGYTF. CDR3 sequence (DNA): TGTGCCAGCAGCCCCCGGGGATATGGCTACACCTTC.

This clone was seen a handful of times. The chain joins TRBV28 to TRBJ2-7; D is unclear. The length of the CDR3 is 11 residues. V lost 5 bases and J 0 bases, leaving 2 bases between the germline ends. In germline, CDR1 is MDHEN, CDR2 SYDVKM. CDR3 sequence: CASSRSYEQYF. As DNA, the CDR3 is TGTGCCAGCAGTCGCTCCTACGAGCAGTACTTC.

This rearrangement joins TRBV11-2 to TRBJ1-1, with 8 bases that match TRBD1. The CDR3 is 16 residues long. After removal of 0 bases from V and 4 bases from J, the junction contained 7 bases not matched to a gene. Germline CDR1 is SGHAT and CDR2 is FQNNGV. CDR3 sequence: CASSLDSAGGVTEAFF. Here the CDR3 DNA reads TGTGCCAGCAGCTTAGATTCGGCAGGGGGCGTCACTGAAGCTTTCTTT.

The V gene is TRBV30, the J gene TRBJ1-5; 7 bases match TRBD1. Per the germline V gene, CDR1 is GTSNPN and CDR2 is SVGIG (reference sequence). Trimming took 1 base from V and 0 from J; bases not matched to a gene: 9. The CDR3 is 17 amino acids. The CDR3 reads CAWSGRGTANSNQPQHF. The CDR3 coding sequence is TGTGCCTGGAGTGGCCGAGGGACAGCAAATAGCAATCAGCCCCAGCATTTT.

The gene calls are TRBV14 and TRBJ2-3, with 8 bases that match TRBD1. Germline-derived CDR1 and CDR2 are SGHDN and FVKESK. The CDR3 contains 17 residues. V lost 4 bases, J lost 7 bases, and 16 bases stayed unmatched. The CDR3 loop reads CASSPLTSGTGRNTQYF. CDR3 in DNA: TGTGCCAGCAGCCCTCTTACGTCCGGGACAGGACGAAATACGCAGTATTTT.

This chain links TRBV7-6 with TRBJ2-1; possible D gene TRBD2, 5 bases. CDR1 and CDR2 (germline): SGHVS, FNYEAQ. This CDR3 is built from 15 residues. V was cut by 4 bases and J by 0 bases, with 10 bases left in between. The CDR3 bases are TGTGCCAGCAGCTCGGACTCGAGCTCCTACAATGAGCAGTTCTTC. This sequence encodes CASSSDSSSYNEQFF.

The rearrangement uses TRBV28 and TRBJ2-5; D may be TRBD1 (8 bases). V shed 3 bases and J shed 5 bases, with 16 bases lying between them. The CDR3 contains 15 residues. CDR1 is MDHEN, CDR2 SYDVKM, per germline. The CDR3 region is CASSFTGGVRETQYF. CDR3 sequence (DNA): TGTGCCAGCAGTTTCACAGGGGGGGTCCGGGAGACCCAGTACTTC.

This clone turned up a few times. The rearrangement uses TRBV27 and TRBJ1-3; possible D gene TRBD1, 6 bases. With 6 bases removed from V and 0 bases from J, the gap between germline ends came to 15 bases. The CDR3 totals 16 residues. The germline V gene has CDR1 MNHEY and CDR2 SMNVEV (reference sequence). The CDR3 loop reads CASRMGASGSGNTIYF. DNA of the CDR3: TGTGCCAGCAGAATGGGGGCATCCGGCTCTGGAAACACCATATATTTT.

The chain recombines TRBV2 with TRBJ2-6, with TRBD1 identical over 8 bases. This CDR3 is built from 16 residues. Germline V CDR1 and CDR2: SNHLY, FYNNEI. The J segment lost 2 bases and the V segment lost 6 bases, leaving 6 bases of the junction unmatched. The CDR3 spells CASSGQGLTGANVLTF. DNA of the CDR3: TGTGCCAGCAGCGGACAGGGTCTGACTGGGGCCAACGTCCTGACTTTC. Full variable domain (missing parts from reference TRBV2 and TRBJ2-6): EPEVTQTPSHQVTQMGQEVILRCVPISNHLYFYWYRQILGQKVEFLVSFYNNEISEKSEIFDDQFSVERPDGSNFTLKIRSTKLEDSAMYFCASSGQGLTGANVLTFGAGSRLTVL.

V and J are TRBV10-3 and TRBJ2-1, with a possible D match to TRBD2 (6 bases). The CDR3 is made up of 15 amino acids. The germline gives CDR1 ENHRY, CDR2 SYGVKD. The ends were cut back, 4 bases at V and 6 bases at J, with 16 bases in the middle. The CDR3 coding sequence is TGTGCCATCAGTGGCGGGGCAGGGTTGCCCAATGAGCAGTTCTTC. Translating it yields CAISGGAGLPNEQFF.

V is TRBV7-8 and J is TRBJ1-4, with D maybe TRBD1 (6 bases). Germline values: CDR1 SGHVS, CDR2 FQNEAQ. V was pared by 3 bases and J by 5 bases, with 19 bases between. This CDR3 is 17 amino acids long. The CDR3 loop is CASSFGQTSNSNEKLFF. In DNA form, the CDR3 reads TGTGCCAGCAGCTTTGGACAGACATCAAACTCGAATGAAAAACTGTTTTTT. Full variable domain (remainder filled in from reference TRBV7-8 and TRBJ1-4): GAGVSQSPRYKVAKRGQDVALRCDPISGHVSLFWYQQALGQGPEFLTYFQNEAQLDKSGLPSDRFFAERPEGSVSTLKIQRTQQEDSAVYLCASSFGQTSNSNEKLFFGSGTQLSVL.

This sequence joins TRBV10-1 and TRBJ2-1, with D perhaps matching TRBD1 (6 bases). The germline V and J ends were trimmed by 7 bases and 16 bases, with 17 bases remaining between them. CDR3 length equals 11 residues. The germline gives CDR1 WNHNN, CDR2 SYGVQD (reference sequence). The CDR3 region is CASTEGTKIFF. In DNA form, the CDR3 reads TGCGCCAGCACTGAAGGGACAAAGATCTTCTTC.

The rearrangement links TRBV4-1 to TRBJ1-4, with TRBD1 matching over 10 bases. Germline CDR1 MGHRA, CDR2 YSYEKL. The trim removed 4 bases at V and 7 bases at J, leaving 6 bases unmatched. The CDR3 spans 15 residues. The CDR3 protein is CASSRDRGQGEKLFF. CDR3 bases: TGCGCCAGCAGCCGAGACAGGGGGCAAGGTGAAAAACTGTTTTTT.

V is TRBV5-1 and J is TRBJ2-7; 7 nucleotides match TRBD1. The V and J ends lost 4 bases and 2 bases, in that order; junction bases with no gene match: 6. From germline, CDR1 is SGHRS and CDR2 YFSETQ. The CDR3 has 14 residues. The CDR3 here is CASSPGQTPYEQYF. DNA of the CDR3: TGCGCCAGCAGCCCGGGACAGACCCCCTACGAGCAGTACTTC.

The gene calls are TRBV11-2 and TRBJ2-3, with TRBD2 matching over 7 bases. Germline values: CDR1 SGHAT, CDR2 FQNNGV. The CDR3 loop spans 15 amino acids. With V trimmed by 4 bases and J by 3 bases, 7 bases remained unmatched. The chain's CDR3 is CASSYSGTTTDTQYF. The CDR3 bases are TGTGCCAGCAGCTACTCCGGGACTACAACAGATACGCAGTATTTT.

The chain joins TRBV6-4 to TRBJ1-2, with TRBD1 identical over 12 bases. CDR3 length: 15 residues. V shed 2 bases, J shed 9 bases, and the junction held 7 bases outside the gene matches. Germline CDR1 reads MRHNA; CDR2 reads SNTAGT. CDR3 in amino acids: CASSDAPGQGARYTF. In DNA form, the CDR3 reads TGTGCCAGCAGTGACGCCCCGGGACAGGGGGCGCGCTACACCTTC.

The rearrangement joins TRBV28 to TRBJ1-3; D is possibly TRBD1 (5 bases). V was clipped by 3 bases and J by 8 bases, with 8 bases between them. The CDR3 runs 12 residues. Germline lookup yields CDR1 MDHEN and CDR2 SYDVKM. The CDR3 spells CASSLGLDTIYF. The CDR3 coding sequence is TGTGCCAGCAGTTTGGGGCTAGACACCATATATTTT.